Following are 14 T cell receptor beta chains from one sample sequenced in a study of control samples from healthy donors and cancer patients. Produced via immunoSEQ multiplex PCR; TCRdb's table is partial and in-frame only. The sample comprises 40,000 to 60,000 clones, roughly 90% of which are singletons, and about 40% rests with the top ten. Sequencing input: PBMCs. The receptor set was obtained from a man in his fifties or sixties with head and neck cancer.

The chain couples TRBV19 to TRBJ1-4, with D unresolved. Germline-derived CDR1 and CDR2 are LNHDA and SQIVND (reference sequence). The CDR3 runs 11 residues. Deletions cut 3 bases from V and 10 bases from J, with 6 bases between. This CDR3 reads CASSMNRKLFF. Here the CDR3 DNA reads TGTGCCAGTAGTATGAATCGAAAACTGTTTTTT. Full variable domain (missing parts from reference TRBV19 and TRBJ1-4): DGGITQSPKYLFRKEGQNVTLSCEQNLNHDAMYWYRQDPGQGLRLIYYSQIVNDFQKGDIAEGYSVSREKKESFPLTVTSAQKNPTAFYLCASSMNRKLFFGSGTQLSVL.

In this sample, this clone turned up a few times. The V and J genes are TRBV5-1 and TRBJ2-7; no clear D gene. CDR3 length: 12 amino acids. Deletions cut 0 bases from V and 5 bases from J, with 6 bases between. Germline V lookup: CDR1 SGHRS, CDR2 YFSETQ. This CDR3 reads CASSLGVNEQYF. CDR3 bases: TGCGCCAGCAGCTTGGGAGTGAACGAGCAGTACTTC.

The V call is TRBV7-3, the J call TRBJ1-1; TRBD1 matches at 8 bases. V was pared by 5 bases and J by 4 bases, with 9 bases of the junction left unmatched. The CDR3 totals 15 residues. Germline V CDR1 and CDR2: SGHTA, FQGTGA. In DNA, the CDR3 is TGTGCCAGCAGCCTCCAGGGCAGGGGGCTCACTGAAGCTTTCTTT. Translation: CASSLQGRGLTEAFF.

The CDR3 sequence is CASSLVAGSSTYEQYF. In DNA form, the CDR3 reads TGCGCCAGCAGCTTGGTGGCAGGGTCAAGCACCTACGAGCAGTACTTC. V and J are TRBV5-1 and TRBJ2-7, with D possibly being TRBD1 (5 bases). Deletions cut 0 bases from V and 2 bases from J, with 15 bases between. CDR3 length: 16 residues. Germline V CDR1 and CDR2: SGHRS, YFSETQ. Using reference TRBV5-1 and TRBJ2-7 for the parts outside the CDR3, the full variable domain is KAGVTQTPRYLIKTRGQQVTLSCSPISGHRSVSWYQQTPGQGLQFLFEYFSETQRNKGNFPGRFSGRQFSNSRSEMNVSTLELGDSALYLCASSLVAGSSTYEQYFGPGTRLTVT.

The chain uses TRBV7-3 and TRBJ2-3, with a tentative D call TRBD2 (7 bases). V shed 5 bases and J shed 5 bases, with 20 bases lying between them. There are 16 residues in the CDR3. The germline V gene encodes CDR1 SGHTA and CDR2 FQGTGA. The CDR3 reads CASSAESAGGQDTQYF. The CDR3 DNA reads TGTGCCAGCAGCGCCGAGTCAGCCGGGGGGCAAGATACGCAGTATTTT.

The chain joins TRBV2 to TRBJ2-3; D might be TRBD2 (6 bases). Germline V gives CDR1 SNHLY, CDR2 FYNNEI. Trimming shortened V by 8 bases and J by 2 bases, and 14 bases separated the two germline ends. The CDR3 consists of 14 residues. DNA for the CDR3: TGTGCCAGCCGACCGGGACTCGTCACAGATACGCAGTATTTT. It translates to CASRPGLVTDTQYF.

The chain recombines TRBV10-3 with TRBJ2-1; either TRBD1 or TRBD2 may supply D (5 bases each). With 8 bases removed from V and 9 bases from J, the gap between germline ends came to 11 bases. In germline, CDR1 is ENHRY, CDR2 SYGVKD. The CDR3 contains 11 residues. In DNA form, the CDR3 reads TGTGCCATCGGGGGTCGTCCTGAGCAGTTCTTC. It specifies CAIGGRPEQFF.

CDR3 amino acids: CASSLAGAGRGTEAFF. The CDR3 nucleotides are TGTGCCAGCAGCTTGGCCGGTGCAGGAAGGGGCACTGAAGCTTTCTTT. This chain connects TRBV5-4 to TRBJ1-1, with TRBD1 as a possible D gene (5 bases). The V gene's germline CDR1 is SGHNT and CDR2 YYREEE (reference sequence). Trimming took 0 bases from V and 4 from J, leaving 16 bases between them. The CDR3 spans 16 residues.

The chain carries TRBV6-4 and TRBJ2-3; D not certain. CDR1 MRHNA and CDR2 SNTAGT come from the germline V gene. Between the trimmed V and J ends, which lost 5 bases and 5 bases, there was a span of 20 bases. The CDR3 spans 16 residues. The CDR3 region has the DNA TGTGCCAGCAGTAGGGCCTTACAAGGGCTAGGAGATACGCAGTATTTT. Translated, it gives CASSRALQGLGDTQYF.

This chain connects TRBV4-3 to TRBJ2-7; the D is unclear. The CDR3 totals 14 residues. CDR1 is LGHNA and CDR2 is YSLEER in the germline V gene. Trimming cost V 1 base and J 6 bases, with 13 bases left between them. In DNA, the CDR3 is TGCGCCAGCAGCCAAGTAGGACGGACGTCCGAGCAGTACTTC. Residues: CASSQVGRTSEQYF.

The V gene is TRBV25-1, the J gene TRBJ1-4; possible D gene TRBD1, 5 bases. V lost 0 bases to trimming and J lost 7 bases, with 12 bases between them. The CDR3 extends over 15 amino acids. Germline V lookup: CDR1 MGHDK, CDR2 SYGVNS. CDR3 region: CASSEYRGRFEKLFF. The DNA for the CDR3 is TGTGCCAGCAGTGAATATCGGGGGAGGTTTGAAAAACTGTTTTTT.

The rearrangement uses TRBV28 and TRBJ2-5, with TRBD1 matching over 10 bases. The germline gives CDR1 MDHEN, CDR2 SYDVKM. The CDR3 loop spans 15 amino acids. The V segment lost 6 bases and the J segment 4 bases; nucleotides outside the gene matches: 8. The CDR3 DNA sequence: TGTGCCAGCAGATCCTCGGGACAGGGGACAGAGACCCAGTACTTC. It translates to CASRSSGQGTETQYF.

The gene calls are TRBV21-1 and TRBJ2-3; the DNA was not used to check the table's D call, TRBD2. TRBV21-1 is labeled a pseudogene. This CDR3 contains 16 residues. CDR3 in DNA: TGTGCCAGCAGCAAAGATGGTAGCGGGAGCTCAGATACGCAGTATTTT. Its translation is CASSKDGSGSSDTQYF.

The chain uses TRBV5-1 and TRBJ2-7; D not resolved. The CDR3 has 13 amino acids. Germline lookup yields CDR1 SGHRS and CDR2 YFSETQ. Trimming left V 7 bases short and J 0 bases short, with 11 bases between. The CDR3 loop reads CASRRTDSYEQYF. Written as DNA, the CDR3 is TGCGCCAGCCGTAGGACGGACTCCTACGAGCAGTACTTC.